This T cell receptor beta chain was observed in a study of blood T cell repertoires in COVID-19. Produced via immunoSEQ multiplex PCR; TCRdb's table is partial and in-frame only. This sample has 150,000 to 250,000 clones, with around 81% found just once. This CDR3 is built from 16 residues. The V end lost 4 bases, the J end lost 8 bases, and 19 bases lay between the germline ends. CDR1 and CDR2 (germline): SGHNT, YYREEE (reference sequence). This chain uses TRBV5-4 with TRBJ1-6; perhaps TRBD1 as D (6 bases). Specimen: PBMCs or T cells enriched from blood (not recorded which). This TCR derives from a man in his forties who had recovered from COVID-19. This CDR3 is CASSRAPGAVDSPLHF. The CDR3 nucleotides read TGTGCCAGCAGCCGGGCGCCAGGGGCGGTTGATTCACCCCTCCACTTT.